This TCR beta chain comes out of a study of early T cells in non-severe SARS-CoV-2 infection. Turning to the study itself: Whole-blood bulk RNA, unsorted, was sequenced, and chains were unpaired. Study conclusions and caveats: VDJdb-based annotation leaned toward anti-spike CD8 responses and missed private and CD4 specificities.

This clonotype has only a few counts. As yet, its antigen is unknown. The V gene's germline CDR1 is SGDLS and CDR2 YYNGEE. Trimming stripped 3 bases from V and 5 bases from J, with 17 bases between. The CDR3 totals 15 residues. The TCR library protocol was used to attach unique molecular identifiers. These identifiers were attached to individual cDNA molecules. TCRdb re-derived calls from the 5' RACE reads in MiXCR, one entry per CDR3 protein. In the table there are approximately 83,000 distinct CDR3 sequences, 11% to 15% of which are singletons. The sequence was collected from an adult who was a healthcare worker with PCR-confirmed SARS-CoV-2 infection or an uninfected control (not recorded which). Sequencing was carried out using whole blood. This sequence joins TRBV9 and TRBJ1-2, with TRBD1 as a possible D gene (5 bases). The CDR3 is CASSETAEKGYGYTF. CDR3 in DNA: TGTGCCAGCAGCGAGACAGCCGAGAAGGGGTATGGCTACACCTTC. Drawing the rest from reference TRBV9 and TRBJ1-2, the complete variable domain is DSGVTQTPKHLITATGQRVTLRCSPRSGDLSVYWYQQSLDQGLQFLIQYYNGEERAKGNILERFSAQQFPDLHSELNLSSLELGDSALYFCASSETAEKGYGYTFGSGTRLTVV.